This TCR beta chain was recorded in a study of shared clonotypes between healthy human individuals. General study findings and limits: Generation probabilities were higher for clonotypes shared across all four sorted-subset donors than for unshared ones. Naive CD4 clonotype sharing across a handful of donors was about 5.3%.

This clone has a single count. Its antigen is still unknown. The study ran the assay at deep level. Produced via immunoSEQ multiplex PCR; TCRdb's table is partial and in-frame only. This table has hundreds of thousands of clones, 90% to 96% appearing once. This CDR3 comprises 19 residues. Germline V gene sequence: CDR1 MDHEN, CDR2 SYDVKM. V lost 1 base, J lost 1 base, and 12 bases stayed unmatched. The chain carries TRBV28 and TRBJ2-3; 9 nucleotides align to TRBD2. The sequencing sample was made of naive CD4+ T cells sorted from blood. As to subset: CD45RA+ positively selected. The receptor comes from a woman in her twenties or thirties in good health. The CDR3, as DNA: TGTGCCAGCAGTTTATTGGACAGACGACTAGCGGAGGGCACAGATACGCAGTATTTT. Amino acids: CASSLLDRRLAEGTDTQYF.